The 21 T cell receptor beta chains below were found in one sample sequenced in a study of vaccination and CD4 T cells after COVID-19. Sequencing of the DNA from cultured CD4+ T cells was carried out with the Oncomine TCR Beta short-read assay. A single record per CDR3 protein comes from TCRdb applying MiXCR to the PCR reads. The sample consists of around 5,900 distinct CDR3 sequences, approximately 71% of them appearing once. Antigen specificity for these receptors is unknown. Indicated treatment: approximately nine-day PBMC culture with coronavirus spike peptide pools or control peptides (ViraFEST assay). The sample comprised CD4+ T cells from blood, cultured in vitro. These receptors were taken from a human donor who had recovered from COVID-19.

This clonotype has just one count. The chain recombines TRBV27 with TRBJ2-1; 7 bases fit TRBD1. This CDR3 has 15 amino acids. Germline trimming cut 8 bases from V and 4 bases from J; bases unmatched to any gene: 11. Germline V gene lookup returns CDR1 MNHEY and CDR2 SMNVEV (reference sequence). The CDR3 DNA reads TGTGCCAGCTGCACCCCCGGGACAGCATACAATGAGCAGTTCTTC. Residues: CASCTPGTAYNEQFF.

This clonotype was counted only a few times. The gene calls are TRBV15 and TRBJ1-2; a weak D match, TRBD1 (5 bases). Germline V CDR1 and CDR2: LNHNV, YYDKDF (reference sequence). The V and J ends lost 5 bases and 7 bases respectively, with 14 bases between them. The CDR3 covers 13 residues. The CDR3: CATSPGRQLGYTF. CDR3 nucleotides: TGTGCCACCAGCCCGGGACGTCAACTTGGCTACACCTTC.

The chain recombines TRBV27 with TRBJ1-1, with D possibly being TRBD1 (5 bases). Germline CDR1 is MNHEY and CDR2 is SMNVEV (reference sequence). The ends were cut back, 3 bases at V and 5 bases at J, with 13 bases in the middle. This CDR3 region has 14 residues. CDR3 region: CASSLAGPPTEAFF. DNA of the CDR3: TGTGCCAGCAGTTTGGCAGGGCCCCCGACTGAAGCTTTCTTT.

The chain uses TRBV6-5 and TRBJ1-5; D is ambiguous. The CDR3 runs to 14 residues. The germline V gene has CDR1 MNHEY and CDR2 SVGAGI. V was clipped by 0 bases and J by 4 bases, with 7 bases between them. The CDR3, as DNA: TGTGCCAGCAGTTACTCGGGTTTTAATCAGCCCCAGCATTTT. As protein: CASSYSGFNQPQHF.

This clonotype was observed a single time. Here the CDR3 reads CASRLGGQGGNQPQHF. The CDR3 nucleotides read TGTGCCAGCAGGCTCGGAGGACAGGGCGGGAATCAGCCCCAGCATTTT. The chain couples TRBV12-3 or TRBV12-4 to TRBJ1-5; TRBD1 agrees at 8 bases. This CDR3 region has 16 residues. The junction had 11 bases not matched to a gene; V was cut back by 6 bases and J by 4 bases.

This clonotype was detected only a few times. The V and J genes are TRBV19 and TRBJ1-5, with a possible D match to TRBD1 (5 bases). Germline CDR1 LNHDA, CDR2 SQIVND (reference sequence). Between the trimmed V and J ends, which lost 4 bases and 6 bases, there was a span of 10 bases. The CDR3 consists of 13 residues. CDR3 region: CASSTDIPQPQHF. Here the CDR3 DNA reads TGTGCCAGTAGTACGGACATTCCTCAGCCCCAGCATTTT.

The sample holds a few counts of this clonotype. The chain combines TRBV20-1 with TRBJ1-1; 9 positions agree with TRBD1. The CDR3 runs to 14 residues. The V gene's germline CDR1 is DFQATT and CDR2 SNEGSKA (reference sequence). V was pared by 6 bases and J by 4 bases, with 9 bases of the junction left unmatched. As DNA, the CDR3 is TGCAGTGCGCTAACAGGGGGCTTGGGCACTGAAGCTTTCTTT. Translated: CSALTGGLGTEAFF.

The V and J genes are TRBV30 and TRBJ1-5, with D perhaps TRBD1 (5 bases). The CDR3 extends over 13 amino acids. Germline V CDR1 and CDR2: GTSNPN, SVGIG (reference sequence). V lost 3 bases to trimming and J lost 6 bases, with 12 bases between them. This CDR3 is CAWSSGLGQPQHF. DNA of the CDR3: TGTGCCTGGAGCTCAGGGTTGGGTCAGCCCCAGCATTTT. The whole variable domain, filled in from reference TRBV30 and TRBJ1-5, reads SQTIHQWPATLVQPVGSPLSLECTVEGTSNPNLYWYRQAAGRGLQLLFYSVGIGQISSEVPQNLSASRPQDRQFILSSKKLLLSDSGFYLCAWSSGLGQPQHFGDGTRLSIL.

V gene TRBV27 combines with J gene TRBJ1-6, with 7 bases that match TRBD1. The V gene's germline CDR1 is MNHEY and CDR2 SMNVEV (reference sequence). J lost 12 bases, V lost 5 bases, and 16 bases had no gene match. The CDR3 is 16 residues long. The CDR3 loop reads CASSLWTGQIIQPLHF. The CDR3, as DNA: TGTGCCAGCAGTCTGTGGACAGGCCAGATAATTCAACCCCTCCACTTT.

Points on this clonotype: Since a much larger clone is just one base distant, this may be a read error. The chain recombines TRBV5-1 with TRBJ1-2; D perhaps matches TRBD1 (5 bases). The germline gives CDR1 SGHRS, CDR2 YFSETQ. V was cut by 1 base and J by 10 bases, with 14 bases left in between. The CDR3 length is 13 residues. The CDR3 loop reads CASSLQQDRAYTF. DNA for the CDR3: TGCGCCAGCAGCTTGCAACAGGACCGAGCCTACACCTTC.

The rearrangement joins TRBV25-1 to TRBJ1-1; perhaps TRBD1 as D (5 bases). The CDR3 spans 13 residues. CDR1 and CDR2 from the germline V gene are MGHDK and SYGVNS. The V gene lost 6 bases and the J gene lost 9 bases, with 17 bases spanning the gap. The CDR3: CASRTEGTQKAFF. In DNA, the CDR3 is TGTGCCAGCAGAACTGAGGGGACTCAAAAAGCTTTCTTT.

The rearrangement uses TRBV20-1 and TRBJ1-3; TRBD1 is a possible D gene (5 bases). V was pared by 5 bases and J by 4 bases, with 12 bases between. The CDR3 has 13 amino acids. Per germline, CDR1 DFQATT and CDR2 SNEGSKA (reference sequence). The CDR3 region has the DNA TGCAGTGCTCTCGTGGGGGGAGGAAACACCATATATTTT. It translates to CSALVGGGNTIYF.

V is TRBV27 and J is TRBJ1-5; D gene uncertain. Germline values: CDR1 MNHEY, CDR2 SMNVEV (reference sequence). The CDR3 is 10 residues long. The ends were cut back, 4 bases at V and 8 bases at J, with 3 bases in the middle. The CDR3 DNA sequence: TGTGCCAGCAGTTGGGAGCCCCAGCATTTT. Translating it yields CASSWEPQHF.

This clonotype was counted a few times. The genes are TRBV27 and TRBJ1-2, with D possibly TRBD1 on 6 matching bases. V was pared by 4 bases and J by 7 bases, with 16 bases between. This CDR3 has 14 residues. Germline CDR1 is MNHEY and CDR2 is SMNVEV (reference sequence). DNA of the CDR3: TGTGCCAGCAGTTCGGGACAACGGGGCTTTGGCTACACCTTC. It yields the protein CASSSGQRGFGYTF.

The DNA of the CDR3 is TGTGCCAGCAGTCCGGGACCGTACTACGAGCAGTACTTC. It encodes CASSPGPYYEQYF. The chain joins TRBV12-3 or TRBV12-4 to TRBJ2-7; D may match TRBD1 or TRBD2 (5 bases each). Between the trimmed V and J ends, which lost 5 bases and 3 bases, there was a span of 11 bases. The CDR3 is 13 residues long.

The V and J genes are TRBV7-2 and TRBJ2-5; 10 bases are a match to TRBD2. The CDR3 loop spans 16 amino acids. The germline gives CDR1 SGHTA, CDR2 FQGNSA. V lost 0 bases to trimming and J lost 2 bases; unmatched junction nucleotides: 3. The CDR3 sequence: CASSLAGLAAQETQYF. The CDR3 DNA sequence: TGTGCCAGCAGCTTAGCAGGACTAGCGGCTCAAGAGACCCAGTACTTC.

The V call is TRBV6-5, the J call TRBJ1-5; D is unresolved. Trimming pared 2 bases from V and 6 bases from J, leaving 5 bases between. The germline CDR1 and CDR2 sequences are MNHEY and SVGAGI. CDR3 length: 12 amino acids. In nucleotides, the CDR3 is TGTGCCAGCAGTTACGAGTTTCAGCCCCAGCATTTT. Translating it yields CASSYEFQPQHF.

The chain carries TRBV20-1 and TRBJ1-1; TRBD1 is a possible D gene (6 bases). CDR3 length equals 13 residues. Per germline, CDR1 DFQATT and CDR2 SNEGSKA (reference sequence). V dropped 3 bases and J dropped 4 bases, with 12 bases sitting between them. The CDR3 protein is CSARGASGTEAFF. For the CDR3, the DNA is TGCAGTGCTAGGGGGGCGAGTGGCACTGAAGCTTTCTTT.

V is TRBV19 and J is TRBJ1-5, with 11 bases matching TRBD1. The trim removed 7 bases at V and 0 bases at J, leaving 8 bases unmatched. This CDR3 contains 17 residues. Germline V gene lookup returns CDR1 LNHDA and CDR2 SQIVND (reference sequence). As DNA, the CDR3 is TGTGCCAGTAAACCCGGGACAGGGGGATATAGCAATCAGCCCCAGCATTTT. Translated: CASKPGTGGYSNQPQHF.

The CDR3 region has the DNA TGTGCCAGCAGCCAAAGAGAGACCCAGTACTTC. Amino acid sequence: CASSQRETQYF. This rearrangement joins TRBV6-1 to TRBJ2-5; no clear D. The CDR3 runs 11 residues. CDR1 MNHNS and CDR2 SASEGT come from the germline V gene. V was cut by 6 bases and J by 4 bases, with 6 bases left in between.

This sequence joins TRBV6-2 or TRBV6-3 and TRBJ1-2; no clear D gene. The CDR3 runs to 13 residues. Trimming took off 0 bases at V and 7 bases at J, with 9 bases between the two ends. Germline V gene data show CDR1 as MNHEY and CDR2 as SVGEGT. The CDR3 reads CASSYSRVSGYTF. Written as DNA, the CDR3 is TGTGCCAGCAGTTACTCTCGGGTGTCTGGCTACACCTTC.